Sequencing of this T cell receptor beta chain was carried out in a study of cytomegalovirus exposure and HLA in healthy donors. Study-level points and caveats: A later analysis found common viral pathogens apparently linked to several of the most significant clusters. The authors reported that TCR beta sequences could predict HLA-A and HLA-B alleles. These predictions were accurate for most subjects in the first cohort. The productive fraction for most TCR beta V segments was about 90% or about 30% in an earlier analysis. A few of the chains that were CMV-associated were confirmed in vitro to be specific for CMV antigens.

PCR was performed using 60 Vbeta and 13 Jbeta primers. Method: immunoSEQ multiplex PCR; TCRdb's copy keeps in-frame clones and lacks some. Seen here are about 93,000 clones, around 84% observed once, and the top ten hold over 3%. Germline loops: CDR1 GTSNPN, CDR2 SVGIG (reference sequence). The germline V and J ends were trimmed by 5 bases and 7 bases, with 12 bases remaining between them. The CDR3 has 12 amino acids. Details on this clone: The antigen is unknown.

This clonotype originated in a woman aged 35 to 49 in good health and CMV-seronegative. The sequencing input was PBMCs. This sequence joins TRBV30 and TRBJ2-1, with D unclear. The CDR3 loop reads CAWRQFGNEQFF. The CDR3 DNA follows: TGTGCCTGGCGGCAATTCGGGAATGAGCAGTTCTTC.